The rows below give T cell receptor beta chains drawn from one sample of a study of cytomegalovirus exposure and HLA in healthy donors. Sequencing was performed with immunoSEQ multiplex PCR; in TCRdb, only in-frame clones are kept and a portion is missing. The table has 150,000 to 200,000 clones, roughly 86% seen once. Sequenced sample: PBMCs. The receptors stem from a young woman in good health and CMV-seronegative. Both conserved end residues are part of each CDR3. D genes are given only for firm matches. The size entry is marked missing in some rows and otherwise reads once, few, many or a size class.

D,V,J,size,length,DNA,CDR3
.,TRBV27,TRBJ2-1,once,20,TGTGCCAGCAGTTTACAGGGGATCTCATATAGGATGGGCTCCTACAATGAGCAGTTCTTC,CASSLQGISYRMGSYNEQFF
TRBD2,TRBV4-2,TRBJ2-3,.,18,TGTGCCAGAAAGGGGACTAGCGGGAGAGGTGCGTGGACAGATACGCAGTATTTT,CARKGTSGRGAWTDTQYF
TRBD1,TRBV28,TRBJ2-7,once,18,TGTGCCAGCAGTGGCATTACACACCGGGACAGGGGCTACTACGAGCAGTACTTC,CASSGITHRDRGYYEQYF
.,TRBV21-1,TRBJ1-1,.,15,TGTGCCAGCAGCCCAGGCACTTCCTTGAACACTGAAGCTTTCTTT,CASSPGTSLNTEAFF
.,TRBV14,TRBJ1-1,.,13,TGTGCCAGCAGCCCCTCCGGGAACACTGAAGCTTTCTTT,CASSPSGNTEAFF
.,TRBV7-9,TRBJ1-5,.,12,TGTGCCAGCAGCTTATATTATCAGCCCCAGCATTTT,CASSLYYQPQHF
.,TRBV19,TRBJ1-5,.,14,TGTGCCAGTAACTTAGGCGGGCCCAATCAGCCCCAGCATTTT,CASNLGGPNQPQHF
TRBD1,TRBV7-9,TRBJ2-5,.,14,TGTGCCAGCAGCTCACGACAGGGTCAAGAGACCCAGTACTTC,CASSSRQGQETQYF
.,TRBV7-2,TRBJ2-7,few,13,TGTGCCAGCAGCTTAGGGGGCCTGGGGGAGCAGTACTTC,CASSLGGLGEQYF
TRBD1,TRBV30,TRBJ1-2,.,13,TGTGCCTGGAGGCAGGGGGTAAACTATGGCTACACCTTC,CAWRQGVNYGYTF
TRBD1,TRBV30,TRBJ2-2,.,15,TGTGCCTGGAGGGGGACAGGGCTTGAAACCGGGGAGCTGTTTTTT,CAWRGTGLETGELFF
.,TRBV11-2,TRBJ1-1,.,14,TGTGCCAGCAGCTTAGATACAGGGAGCACTGAAGCTTTCTTT,CASSLDTGSTEAFF
TRBD1,TRBV7-9,TRBJ2-5,.,15,TGTGCCAGCAGCTCCCGACAGGGGGGAAGGGAGACCCAGTACTTC,CASSSRQGGRETQYF
TRBD1,TRBV6-1,TRBJ1-4,.,17,TGTGCCAGCAGTGGGTCCCGACAGGGATTCGACGGGGAAAAACTGTTTTTT,CASSGSRQGFDGEKLFF
.,TRBV7-2,TRBJ2-2,.,14,TGTGCCAGCAGCTTACCAGCTAGCACCGGGGAGCTGTTTTTT,CASSLPASTGELFF
.,TRBV6-5,TRBJ1-6,.,16,TGTGCCAGCAGTTACCAAGGGACAAACTTTAATTCACCCCTCCACTTT,CASSYQGTNFNSPLHF
TRBD1,TRBV6-1,TRBJ1-5,.,17,TGTGCCAGCAGTGGCCCGACAGGGCTCCCCAGCAATCAGCCCCAGCATTTT,CASSGPTGLPSNQPQHF
TRBD1,TRBV15,TRBJ1-5,.,16,TGTGCCACCAGCAGAGATCAAGGGACAGGGGAACAGCCCCAGCATTTT,CATSRDQGTGEQPQHF
.,TRBV29-1,TRBJ1-1,.,14,TGCAGCGTAATCAGGGAGTTAGGGGGGGATGAAGCTTTCTTT,CSVIRELGGDEAFF
.,TRBV30,TRBJ1-1,.,14,TGTGCCTGGAGAGTAGACAGTCCGTCCGGGGAAGCTTTCTTT,CAWRVDSPSGEAFF
.,TRBV27,TRBJ1-6,.,13,TGTGCCAGCAGACTTAACAGGAATTCACCCCTCCACTTT,CASRLNRNSPLHF
TRBD2,TRBV9,TRBJ2-7,.,16,TGTGCCAGCAGCGCCGGGACTAGCGGGAGACCCTACGAGCAGTACTTC,CASSAGTSGRPYEQYF
TRBD1,TRBV4-1,TRBJ1-4,.,17,TGCGCCAGCAGCCAAGATACTAGAGACAGGGGTAATGAAAAACTGTTTTTT,CASSQDTRDRGNEKLFF
.,TRBV29-1,TRBJ2-1,.,10,TGCAGCGTTGGGGTAGCAGAGCAGTTCTTC,CSVGVAEQFF
.,TRBV4-1,TRBJ1-1,.,16,TGCGCCAGCGAAGATCCTACCGGGACAAGGAACACTGAAGCTTTCTTT,CASEDPTGTRNTEAFF
.,TRBV7-9,TRBJ2-7,.,14,TGTGCCAGCAGCTTAAACTCTGGAGCCTACGAGCAGTACTTC,CASSLNSGAYEQYF
.,TRBV29-1,TRBJ2-3,.,15,TGCAGCGTTGAAGGGCTGCCCGGCGGGACAGATACGCAGTATTTT,CSVEGLPGGTDTQYF
.,TRBV18,TRBJ2-1,.,18,TGTGCCAGCTCACCACCTTTGAGGGTAGCTCTTGATTGGAATGAGCAGTTCTTC,CASSPPLRVALDWNEQFF
TRBD2,TRBV28,TRBJ2-7,.,16,TGTGCCAGCAGTTCTCCCGCTGGCGGGAGGGCCTACGAGCAGTACTTC,CASSSPAGGRAYEQYF
TRBD1,TRBV5-4,TRBJ1-6,once,14,TGTGCCAGCAGCCGCGGGACAGGGGATTCACCCCTCCACTTT,CASSRGTGDSPLHF
.,TRBV5-4,TRBJ1-1,.,16,TGTGCCAGCAGCTCGGAAGCACAGTTTCCGGACACTGAAGCTTTCTTT,CASSSEAQFPDTEAFF
TRBD1,TRBV18,TRBJ1-5,.,15,TGTGCCAGCTCACCCACAGGGGCGGGCAATCAGCCCCAGCATTTT,CASSPTGAGNQPQHF
.,TRBV18,TRBJ1-1,.,16,TGTGCCAGCTCACCCGGGGGACTTGGGCAAGTCGGCCAAGCTTTCTTT,CASSPGGLGQVGQAFF
TRBD1,TRBV7-9,TRBJ1-6,.,17,TGTGCCAGCAGCTTGATGGTGACAGGGGGCTATAATTCACCCCTCCACTTT,CASSLMVTGGYNSPLHF
.,TRBV7-9,TRBJ1-2,.,16,TGTGCCAGCAGCCTAGGACAAGCCCTATCTAACTATGGCTACACCTTC,CASSLGQALSNYGYTF
TRBD1,TRBV10-3,TRBJ2-2,once,16,TGTGCCATCAGTGAGTACCGGGACAGGAACACCGGGGAGCTGTTTTTT,CAISEYRDRNTGELFF
.,TRBV6-5,TRBJ1-2,.,13,TGTGCCAGCAGTTACCCGGACAGCTATGGCTACACCTTC,CASSYPDSYGYTF
TRBD2,TRBV7-9,TRBJ2-1,.,15,TGTGCCAGCAGCCCTTCATTAGCGGGGGCCTGGGTCGAGTTCTTC,CASSPSLAGAWVEFF
.,TRBV30,TRBJ1-5,.,13,TGTGCCTGGAGCCCCTCTCTAGGTCAGCCCCAGCATTTT,CAWSPSLGQPQHF
TRBD1,TRBV29-1,TRBJ2-7,.,14,TGCAGCGTTGGGGACAGACTCCTATCCTACGAGCAGTACTTC,CSVGDRLLSYEQYF
.,TRBV10-3,TRBJ1-5,once,13,TGTGCCATCAGGGGAGAGAGCAATCAGCCCCAGCATTTT,CAIRGESNQPQHF
TRBD1,TRBV5-1,TRBJ2-7,.,14,TGCGCCAGCAGCTTGCTGGGACAGGGAAACGAGCAGTACTTC,CASSLLGQGNEQYF
.,TRBV20-1,TRBJ1-2,.,11,TGCAGTGCCACGGAATACGGGGGCTACACCTTC,CSATEYGGYTF
.,TRBV6-5,TRBJ2-1,.,15,TGTGCCAGCAGTTACTCAGGGGGCTCCTACAATGAGCAGTTCTTC,CASSYSGGSYNEQFF
.,TRBV30,TRBJ1-1,.,13,TGTGCCTGGAGTGTACTCCAGAACACTGAAGCTTTCTTT,CAWSVLQNTEAFF
TRBD1,TRBV6-6,TRBJ1-2,.,15,TGTGCCAGCAGTTTACTCTCAGACAGGGTCAATGGCTACACCTTC,CASSLLSDRVNGYTF
.,TRBV5-1,TRBJ1-1,once,14,TGCGCCAGCAGTCGGGACTCTAACTATGGTGAAGCTTTCTTT,CASSRDSNYGEAFF
.,TRBV4-1,TRBJ1-1,.,15,TGCGCCACCACGATTGGGGGGGGCATTGGTTCTGAAGCTTTCTTT,CATTIGGGIGSEAFF
.,TRBV6-6,TRBJ1-2,.,10,TGTGCCGCAGGGCTTGGTGGCTACACCTTC,CAAGLGGYTF
TRBD1,TRBV5-4,TRBJ1-2,.,15,TGTGCCAGCAGCTTGGTAGGGGACAGTAACTATGGCTACACCTTC,CASSLVGDSNYGYTF
.,TRBV30,TRBJ1-4,once,14,TGTGCCTGGAGTCCAACAAGGAGGGGTGAAAAACTGTTTTTT,CAWSPTRRGEKLFF
.,TRBV6-5,TRBJ1-1,.,15,TGTGCCAGCAGTTACGAGGCGGTTTATCGTGTGGAAGCTTTCTTT,CASSYEAVYRVEAFF
TRBD1,TRBV7-9,TRBJ1-6,.,18,TGTGCCAGCACCCGGGACAGGGGAATGGGATTATATAATTCACCCCTCCACTTT,CASTRDRGMGLYNSPLHF
.,TRBV4-1,TRBJ2-7,.,14,TGCGCCAGCAGCCAAGGTGGAGGGGTTCTGGAGCAGTACTTC,CASSQGGGVLEQYF
TRBD2,TRBV2,TRBJ2-5,.,15,TGTGCCAGCAGGCTAGCGGGGGGGAAGGCGGAGACCCAGTACTTC,CASRLAGGKAETQYF
.,TRBV27,TRBJ1-1,.,16,TGTGCCAGCACGCCCCGGGGGGGGTTATGGAACACTGAAGCTTTCTTT,CASTPRGGLWNTEAFF
.,TRBV7-9,TRBJ1-2,.,12,TGTGCCAGCAGCCACGGGACATTTGGCTACACCTTC,CASSHGTFGYTF
TRBD1,TRBV5-1,TRBJ1-2,few,14,TGCGCCAGCAGCTTGGATACAGGGGGCTATGGCTACACCTTC,CASSLDTGGYGYTF
.,TRBV10-1,TRBJ2-1,.,12,TGCGCCAGCAGTGACTCCCCGGGGGAGCAGTTCTTC,CASSDSPGEQFF